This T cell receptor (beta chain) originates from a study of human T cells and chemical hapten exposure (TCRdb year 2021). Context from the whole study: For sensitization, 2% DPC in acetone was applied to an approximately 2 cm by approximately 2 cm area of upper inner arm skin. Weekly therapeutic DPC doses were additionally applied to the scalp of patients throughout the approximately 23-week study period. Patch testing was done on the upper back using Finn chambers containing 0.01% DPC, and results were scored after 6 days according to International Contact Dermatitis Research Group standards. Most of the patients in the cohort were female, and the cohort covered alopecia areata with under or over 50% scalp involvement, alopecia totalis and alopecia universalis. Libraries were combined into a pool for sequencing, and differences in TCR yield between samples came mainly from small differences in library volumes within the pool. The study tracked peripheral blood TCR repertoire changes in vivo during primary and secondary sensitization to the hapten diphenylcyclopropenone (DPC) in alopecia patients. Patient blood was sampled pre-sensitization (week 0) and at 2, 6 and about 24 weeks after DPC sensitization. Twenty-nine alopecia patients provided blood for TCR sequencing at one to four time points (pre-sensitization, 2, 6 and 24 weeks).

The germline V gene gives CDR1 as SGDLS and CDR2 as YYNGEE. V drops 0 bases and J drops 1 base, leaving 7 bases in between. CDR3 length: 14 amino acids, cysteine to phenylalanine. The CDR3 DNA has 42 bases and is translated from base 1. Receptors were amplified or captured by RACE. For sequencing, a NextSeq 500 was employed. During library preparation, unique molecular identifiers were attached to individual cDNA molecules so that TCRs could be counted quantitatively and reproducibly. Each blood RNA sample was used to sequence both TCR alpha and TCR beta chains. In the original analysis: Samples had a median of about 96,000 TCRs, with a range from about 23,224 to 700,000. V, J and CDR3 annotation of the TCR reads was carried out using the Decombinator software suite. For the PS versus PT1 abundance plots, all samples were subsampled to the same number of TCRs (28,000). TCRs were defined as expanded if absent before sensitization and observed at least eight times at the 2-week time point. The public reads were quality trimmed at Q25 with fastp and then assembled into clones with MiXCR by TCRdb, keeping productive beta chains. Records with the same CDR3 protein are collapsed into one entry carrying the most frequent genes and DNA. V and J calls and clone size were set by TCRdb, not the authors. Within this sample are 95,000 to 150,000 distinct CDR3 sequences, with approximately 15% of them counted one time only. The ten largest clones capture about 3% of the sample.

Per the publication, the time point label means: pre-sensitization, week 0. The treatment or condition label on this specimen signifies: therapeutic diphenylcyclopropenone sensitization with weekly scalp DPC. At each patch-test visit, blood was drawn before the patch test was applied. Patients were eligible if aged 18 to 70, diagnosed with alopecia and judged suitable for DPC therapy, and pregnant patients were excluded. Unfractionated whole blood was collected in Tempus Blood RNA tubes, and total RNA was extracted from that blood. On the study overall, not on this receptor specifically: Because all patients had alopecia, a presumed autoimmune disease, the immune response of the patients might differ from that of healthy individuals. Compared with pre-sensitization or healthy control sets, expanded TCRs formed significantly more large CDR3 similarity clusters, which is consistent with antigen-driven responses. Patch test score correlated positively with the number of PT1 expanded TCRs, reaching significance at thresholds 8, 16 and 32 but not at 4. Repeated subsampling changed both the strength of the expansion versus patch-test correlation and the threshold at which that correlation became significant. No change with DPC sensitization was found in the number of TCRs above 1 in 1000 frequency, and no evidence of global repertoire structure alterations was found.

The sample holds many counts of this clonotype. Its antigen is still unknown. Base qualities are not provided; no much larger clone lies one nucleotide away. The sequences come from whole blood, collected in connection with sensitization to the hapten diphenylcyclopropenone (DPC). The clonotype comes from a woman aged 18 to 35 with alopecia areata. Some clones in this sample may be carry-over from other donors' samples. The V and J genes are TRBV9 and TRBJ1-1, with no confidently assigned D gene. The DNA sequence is TGTGCCAGCAGCGTAGGTCCGACGAACACTGAAGCTTTCTTT. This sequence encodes CASSVGPTNTEAFF.